This TCR beta chain was sequenced for a study of blood T cell repertoires in COVID-19. Study overall: The United States, Italy and Spain supplied acute and convalescent COVID-19 samples.

CDR3 length: 14 residues. V lost 6 bases and J 3 bases, leaving 14 bases between the germline ends. The germline CDR1 and CDR2 sequences are SNHLY and FYNNEI. This study enrolled people aged about 18 to 100 from about 26 US geographic areas. Assignment of participants to cohorts was predicated upon participant-reported clinical history. Assay: immunoSEQ multiplex PCR; the TCRdb copy retains only in-frame clones and omits some. Of more than 250,000 clones in the sample, 80% to 90% are singletons; the top ten hold roughly 2.3%. The sequence came from a man aged 25-40 years who had recovered from COVID-19. Sequencing was done on a sample of PBMCs or T cells enriched from blood (not recorded which). The chain recombines TRBV2 with TRBJ1-1; D may be TRBD1 (5 bases). The CDR3 region is CASRAGGRDTEAFF. The DNA for the CDR3 is TGTGCCAGCAGGGCCGGGGGACGGGACACTGAAGCTTTCTTT.